Listed here are 25 T cell receptor beta chains from one sample, sequenced in a study of CD8+CD57+ T cells in acquired aplastic anemia. Both TCR beta VDJ combination and CDR3 sequence profiling were carried out. Genomic DNA was the template for this profiling. TCRdb used MiXCR to reprocess the reads, holding one entry per CDR3 protein. The table lists some 160,000 distinct CDR3 sequences, about 48% of them singletons. All sequencing subjects had displayed CD8+CD57+ cell expansion on flow cytometry. The specimen was sorted CD4+, CD8+, or CD8+CD57+ T cells (not recorded which) from PBMCs. The receptor set was obtained from a human donor with aplastic anemia.

This clonotype has a handful of counts. J is TRBJ2-6 and V is TRBV27; D is undetermined. The CDR3 contains 15 residues. Trimming shortened V by 3 bases and J by 2 bases, and 8 bases separated the two germline ends. CDR1 is MNHEY, CDR2 SMNVEV, per germline (reference sequence). CDR3 region: CASSLALAGANVLTF. The CDR3 DNA reads as TGTGCCAGCAGTTTGGCGCTGGCTGGGGCCAACGTCCTGACTTTC.

This clonotype was seen at least ten times. This chain links TRBV12-3 or TRBV12-4 with TRBJ1-1; TRBD1 aligns across 9 bases. V lost 5 bases to trimming and J lost 4 bases; unmatched junction nucleotides: 8. This CDR3 has 15 amino acids. The CDR3 bases are TGTGCCAGCAGTCCCGGGACAGGGTTGAGCACTGAAGCTTTCTTT. It translates to CASSPGTGLSTEAFF.

This clonotype has at least ten counts. CDR3 nucleotide sequence: TGTGCCAGCAGTTACCTAGGGTCGCGGGGTGAGCAGTTCTTC. Protein: CASSYLGSRGEQFF. The chain recombines TRBV25-1 with TRBJ2-1, with a possible D match to TRBD2 (6 bases). CDR1 and CDR2 from the germline V gene are MGHDK and SYGVNS. Trimming cost V 5 bases and J 9 bases, with 17 bases left between them. CDR3 length: 14 amino acids.

CDR3 coding DNA: TGTGCCAGCAGCGGGAGGCCAAATGAAAAACTGTTTTTT. Protein: CASSGRPNEKLFF. J is TRBJ1-4 and V is TRBV5-8; D remains unclear. Looked up from germline, CDR1 is SGHTS and CDR2 is YDEGEE. Trimming shortened V by 4 bases and J by 5 bases, and 9 bases separated the two germline ends. This CDR3 has 13 residues.

This clonotype has ten or more counts. This rearrangement joins TRBV5-1 to TRBJ2-7; TRBD2 might be the D (5 bases). Germline V gene lookup returns CDR1 SGHRS and CDR2 YFSETQ. The length of the CDR3 is 12 residues. V lost 3 bases and J lost 5, with 9 bases in between. DNA for the CDR3: TGCGCCAGCAGCTCCGAGGGCCACGAGCAGTACTTC. It codes for CASSSEGHEQYF.

Comment on this clonotype: One base away lies a much larger clone, so this may be a sequencing read error. The chain couples TRBV30 to TRBJ2-3; 7 bases are a match to TRBD2. The J segment lost 4 bases and the V segment lost 7 bases, leaving 11 bases of the junction unmatched. This CDR3 is 14 amino acids long. The germline CDR1 and CDR2 sequences are GTSNPN and SVGIG (reference sequence). The CDR3 DNA sequence: TGTGCCTCCGGACCAGCGGGAACGCCAGATACGCAGTATTTT. Protein sequence: CASGPAGTPDTQYF. Using reference TRBV30 and TRBJ2-3 for the parts outside the CDR3, the full variable domain is SQTIHQWPATLVQPVGSPLSLECTVEGTSNPNLYWYRQAAGRGLQLLFYSVGIGQISSEVPQNLSASRPQDRQFILSSKKLLLSDSGFYLCASGPAGTPDTQYFGPGTRLTVL.

The gene calls are TRBV7-9 and TRBJ2-3; D is unclear. This CDR3 has 12 residues. Germline V gene sequence: CDR1 SEHNR, CDR2 FQNEAQ (reference sequence). V lost 5 bases to trimming and J lost 2 bases, with 5 bases between them. CDR3 DNA sequence: TGTGCCAGCAGCGCGGACACAGATACGCAGTATTTT. Protein sequence: CASSADTDTQYF.

The chain carries TRBV27 and TRBJ1-5, with a tentative D call TRBD1 (5 bases). The CDR3 has 14 residues. Germline assignment: CDR1 MNHEY and CDR2 SMNVEV (reference sequence). The V end was cut by 2 bases, the J end by 6 bases, with 11 bases between. The CDR3 is CASSLGGAGQPQHF. The DNA of the CDR3 is TGTGCCAGCAGTTTAGGAGGGGCAGGTCAGCCCCAGCATTTT.

This clonotype has ten or more counts. The genes are TRBV20-1 and TRBJ2-5, with 14 bases identical to TRBD2. Germline V gives CDR1 DFQATT, CDR2 SNEGSKA (reference sequence). The CDR3 extends over 18 amino acids. The V segment lost 0 bases and the J segment 4 bases; nucleotides outside the gene matches: 10. The CDR3 loop is CSARDNTQGTSGRETQYF. The DNA of the CDR3 is TGCAGTGCTAGAGATAACACACAGGGGACTAGCGGGAGAGAGACCCAGTACTTC.

Of note for this clonotype: A much more abundant neighbour one base away suggests this may be a read error. The rearrangement uses TRBV7-6 and TRBJ2-2, with 10 bases matching TRBD1. Germline V gene lookup returns CDR1 SGHVS and CDR2 FNYEAQ. Trimming at V came to 4 bases and at J to 3 bases, leaving 2 bases not matched to a gene. CDR3 length: 15 residues. This chain's CDR3 is CASSSGQGYTGELFF. The CDR3 region has the DNA TGTGCCAGCAGCTCGGGACAGGGGTACACCGGGGAGCTGTTTTTT.

As concerns this clonotype: Being one base from a much bigger clone, this may be a read error. CDR3 coding DNA: TGTGCCAGCAGCCCCCAGGACAGGGGGAACTATGGCTACACCTTC. This gives the protein CASSPQDRGNYGYTF. The genes are TRBV9 and TRBJ1-2; 10 bases match TRBD1. In germline, CDR1 is SGDLS, CDR2 YYNGEE. The V segment lost 4 bases and the J segment 2 bases; nucleotides outside the gene matches: 5. The CDR3 is 15 residues long.

V gene TRBV29-1 combines with J gene TRBJ2-7; 8 nucleotides agree with TRBD2. CDR1 is SQVTM and CDR2 is ANQGSEA in the germline V gene. V shed 6 bases and J 2 bases; nucleotides not matched to a gene: 6. This CDR3 comprises 13 residues. The CDR3 loop reads CSVAGGRTYEQYF. DNA of the CDR3: TGCAGCGTCGCGGGCGGGAGGACCTACGAGCAGTACTTC.

V and J are TRBV29-1 and TRBJ1-1; a possible D gene is TRBD1 (5 bases). CDR3 length: 9 amino acids. Germline V lookup: CDR1 SQVTM, CDR2 ANQGSEA. V was shortened by 7 bases and J by 11 bases, with 11 bases between the two germline ends. CDR3: CSGGTGAFF. The CDR3 coding sequence is TGCAGCGGCGGGACGGGGGCTTTCTTT.

This rearrangement joins TRBV6-5 to TRBJ2-6; D remains unclear. The CDR3 is 15 residues long. Trimming cost V 4 bases and J 0 bases, with 7 bases left between them. Germline CDR1 reads MNHEY; CDR2 reads SVGAGI. CDR3 amino acids: CASSWGASGANVLTF. The CDR3 DNA sequence: TGTGCCAGCAGTTGGGGTGCCTCTGGGGCCAACGTCCTGACTTTC.

In this sample, this clonotype turned up many times. The CDR3 nucleotides read TGTGCCAGCACGGGGGCGCAGGACGGTTACGAGCAGTACTTC. Amino acids: CASTGAQDGYEQYF. V and J are TRBV6-1 and TRBJ2-7, with D perhaps matching TRBD1 or TRBD2 (6 bases each). The CDR3 consists of 14 residues. The ends were cut back, 7 bases at V and 4 bases at J, with 17 bases in the middle. The germline gives CDR1 MNHNS, CDR2 SASEGT.

This sequence joins TRBV27 and TRBJ2-7, with D possibly TRBD2 on 6 matching bases. The CDR3 is 14 amino acids. Trimming stripped 0 bases from V and 3 bases from J, with 9 bases between. CDR1 is MNHEY and CDR2 is SMNVEV in the germline V gene (reference sequence). CDR3 nucleotides: TGTGCCAGCAGTTTATCCGGGACTCTCTACGAGCAGTACTTC. It specifies CASSLSGTLYEQYF.

This clonotype appeared a few times. The genes are TRBV10-3 and TRBJ1-2, with D perhaps TRBD1 (6 bases). CDR1 is ENHRY, CDR2 SYGVKD, per germline. Trimming removed 8 bases from V and 3 bases from J, with 16 bases in between. The CDR3 is 14 amino acids. DNA of the CDR3: TGTGCCATCGGCAGGGGAGTGAGTGACTATGGCTACACCTTC. Amino acids: CAIGRGVSDYGYTF.

In its sample, this clonotype was seen once. This sequence joins TRBV6-5 and TRBJ2-7; D possibly corresponds to TRBD1 (6 bases). Trimming took 4 bases from V and 2 from J, leaving 12 bases between them. Germline assignment: CDR1 MNHEY and CDR2 SVGAGI. The CDR3 is 14 residues long. CDR3 in DNA: TGTGCCAGCAGTTCAGGGACACTAACCTACGAGCAGTACTTC. Residues: CASSSGTLTYEQYF.

This clonotype was observed at least ten times. The genes are TRBV4-1 and TRBJ2-2, with TRBD2 matching 9 bases. The V gene end was trimmed by 1 base and the J gene end by 1 base; junction bases not matched to a gene: 1. Germline lookup yields CDR1 MGHRA and CDR2 YSYEKL. The CDR3 contains 16 residues. The CDR3 reads CASSQGLAENTGELFF. Here the CDR3 DNA reads TGCGCCAGCAGCCAAGGACTAGCGGAGAACACCGGGGAGCTGTTTTTT.

The chain couples TRBV10-2 to TRBJ2-5, with D tentatively TRBD1 (5 bases). This CDR3 comprises 14 residues. CDR1 is WSHSY and CDR2 is SAAADI in the germline V gene. The V gene lost 3 bases and the J gene lost 9 bases, with 17 bases spanning the gap. The CDR3 sequence: CASSEPRGARAQYF. CDR3 nucleotide sequence: TGCGCCAGCAGTGAACCCAGAGGCGCCAGGGCCCAGTACTTC.

V gene TRBV6-1 combines with J gene TRBJ1-1; possibly TRBD1 for D (5 bases). Germline V gene data show CDR1 as MNHNS and CDR2 as SASEGT. The CDR3 sequence is 13 residues long. Trimming took 7 bases from V and 8 from J, leaving 17 bases between them. CDR3 sequence: CASTLTTDAEAFF. Here the CDR3 DNA reads TGTGCCAGCACCCTTACGACAGACGCGGAAGCTTTCTTT.

The genes are TRBV2 and TRBJ2-7; no clear D. Germline assignment: CDR1 SNHLY and CDR2 FYNNEI. The CDR3 extends over 11 amino acids. V lost 6 bases to trimming and J lost 7 bases, with 10 bases between them. Here the CDR3 reads CASRDRSEQYF. The CDR3 DNA sequence: TGTGCCAGCAGGGATCGTTCGGAGCAGTACTTC.

The chain couples TRBV7-2 to TRBJ2-7; weak D call: TRBD1 (6 bases). The germline V and J ends were trimmed by 2 bases and 6 bases, with 8 bases remaining between them. CDR1 is SGHTA and CDR2 is FQGNSA in the germline V gene. This CDR3 spans 12 amino acids. Here the CDR3 DNA reads TGTGCCAGCAGCTTACAGGGGATCGAGCAGTACTTC. It yields the protein CASSLQGIEQYF.

This clonotype has just a few counts. The gene calls are TRBV7-2 and TRBJ2-7; no firm D call. CDR1 is SGHTA and CDR2 is FQGNSA in the germline V gene. V lost 5 bases and J 3 bases, leaving 11 bases between the germline ends. The length of the CDR3 is 13 residues. CDR3 protein: CASSVDPDYEQYF. The CDR3 DNA is TGTGCCAGCAGCGTAGACCCGGACTACGAGCAGTACTTC.

This clonotype was counted a single time. Lacking the conserved final phenylalanine or tryptophan, this CDR3 likely reflects a read error. The chain has TRBV12-3 or TRBV12-4 and TRBJ1-1; D possibly corresponds to TRBD1 (5 bases). Trimming removed 6 bases at V and 5 bases at J, with 22 bases between. The CDR3 is 16 residues long. CDR3 region: CASSYSPRGVRTEAFS. In DNA form, the CDR3 reads TGTGCCAGCAGCTATTCCCCACGGGGGGTTAGAACTGAAGCTTTCTCT.